The 2 T cell receptor beta chains given below trace back to one sample, sequenced in a study of somatic mutations in cytotoxic T cells in rheumatoid arthritis. Here immunoSEQ multiplex PCR was the method, and the copy in TCRdb shows in-frame clones only, minus some. This table has 2,500 to 3,000 clones, 66% appearing once. The specimen was CD8+ T cells sorted from synovial fluid. Every receptor here comes from a woman in her late teens or twenties with rheumatoid arthritis.

Here the CDR3 reads CASSAYPGQRYGYTF. As DNA, the CDR3 is TGTGCCAGCAGCGCATACCCGGGACAGCGCTATGGCTACACCTTC. The chain couples TRBV11-2 to TRBJ1-2; TRBD1 matches at 7 bases. V trimming: 5 bases; J trimming: 4 bases; junction bases outside the gene matches: 10. Per the germline V gene, CDR1 is SGHAT and CDR2 is FQNNGV. This CDR3 region has 15 residues.

This clone came up once. The J gene is TRBJ2-2, the V gene TRBV15; TRBD1 matches 7 bases. Germline V gene sequence: CDR1 LNHNV, CDR2 YYDKDF (reference sequence). The V and J ends lost 1 base and 1 base, in that order; junction bases with no gene match: 0. This CDR3 contains 15 residues. CDR3 loop: CATSRGTGNTGELFF. In DNA form, the CDR3 reads TGTGCCACCAGCAGAGGGACAGGGAACACCGGGGAGCTGTTTTTT.